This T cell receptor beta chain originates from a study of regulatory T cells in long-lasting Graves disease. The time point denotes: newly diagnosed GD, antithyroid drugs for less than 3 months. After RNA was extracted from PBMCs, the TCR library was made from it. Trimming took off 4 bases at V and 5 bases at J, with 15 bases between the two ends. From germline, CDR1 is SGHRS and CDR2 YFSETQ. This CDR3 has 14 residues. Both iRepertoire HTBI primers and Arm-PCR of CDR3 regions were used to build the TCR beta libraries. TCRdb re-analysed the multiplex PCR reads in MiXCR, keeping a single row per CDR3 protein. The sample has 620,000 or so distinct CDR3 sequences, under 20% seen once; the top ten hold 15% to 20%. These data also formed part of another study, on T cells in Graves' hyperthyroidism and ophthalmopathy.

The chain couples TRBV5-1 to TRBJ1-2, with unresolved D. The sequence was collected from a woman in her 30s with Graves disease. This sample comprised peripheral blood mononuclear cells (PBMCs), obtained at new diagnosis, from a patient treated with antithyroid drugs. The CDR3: CASSPFQETYGYTF. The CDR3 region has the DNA TGCGCCAGCAGCCCGTTTCAGGAGACTTATGGCTACACCTTC.